The 23 T cell receptor beta chains reported below all come from one sample, sequenced in a study of breast tumors, draining lymph nodes, adjacent tissues. Axillary draining lymph nodes of breast cancer patients supplied the node samples. TCRdb re-called the multiplex PCR reads through MiXCR, storing one row per CDR3 protein. In the table there are fewer than 300,000 distinct CDR3 sequences, 32% of which are singletons. What was sequenced was axillary lymph node tissue. The receptor source for this set is a female donor with breast cancer. Some clones in this sample may be carry-over from other donors' samples.

This clonotype showed up many times. The V and J genes are TRBV20-1 and TRBJ2-1; TRBD2 matches 16 bases. Germline V CDR1 and CDR2: DFQATT, SNEGSKA (reference sequence). This CDR3 is 15 amino acids long. V lost 6 bases and J lost 7; bases outside the gene matches: 6. DNA for the CDR3: TGCAGTGCACCCTCGGGACTAGCGGGAGGGAATGAGCAGTTCTTC. This sequence encodes CSAPSGLAGGNEQFF.

This chain uses TRBV2 with TRBJ2-5, with 11 bases that match TRBD2. The CDR3 consists of 15 residues. V was pared by 5 bases and J by 8 bases, with 10 bases of the junction left unmatched. Germline CDR1 is SNHLY and CDR2 is FYNNEI. The CDR3 is CASSQQLAGAGTQYF. Written as DNA, the CDR3 is TGTGCCAGCAGTCAACAACTAGCGGGAGCCGGAACCCAGTACTTC. Supplemented by reference TRBV2 and TRBJ2-5, the full variable domain reads EPEVTQTPSHQVTQMGQEVILRCVPISNHLYFYWYRQILGQKVEFLVSFYNNEISEKSEIFDDQFSVERPDGSNFTLKIRSTKLEDSAMYFCASSQQLAGAGTQYFGPGTRLLVL.

This clonotype has just one count. The conserved phenylalanine or tryptophan is not found at the CDR3 terminus, so this likely reflects a read error. This chain connects TRBV7-9 to TRBJ2-7, with TRBD2 matching 8 bases. The CDR3 length is 14 residues. Germline values: CDR1 SEHNR, CDR2 FQNEAQ (reference sequence). V shed 6 bases, J shed 0 bases, and the junction held 4 bases outside the gene matches. The CDR3 bases are TGTGCCAGCAGTTCCAGCGGGAGCTCCTACGAGCAGTACCTC. Its translation is CASSSSGSSYEQYL.

This clonotype was observed many times. The chain employs TRBV24-1 and TRBJ2-6; D not resolved. V was cut by 4 bases and J by 1 base, with 7 bases left in between. Germline lookup yields CDR1 KGHDR and CDR2 SFDVKD. The CDR3 is 15 residues long. The CDR3 DNA reads TGTGCCACCAGTGAGATGGTTTCTGGGGCCAACGTCCTGACTTTC. Amino acids: CATSEMVSGANVLTF.

A note on this clonotype: Mismatch with germline at one junction end may stem from a read error. The chain links TRBV7-2 to TRBJ2-7; D uncertain. The CDR3 has 14 residues. Germline CDR1 is SGHTA and CDR2 is FQGNSA. The CDR3 here is CAGSSSLTQYERYF. DNA for the CDR3: TGTGCCGGCAGCTCATCACTCACACAATACGAGCGGTACTTC.

This clonotype has only a few counts. Possible read error: a much larger clone is one base away. The J gene is TRBJ2-1, the V gene TRBV20-1; 8 bases are shared with TRBD2. This CDR3 has 16 residues. V was clipped by 0 bases and J by 12 bases; unmatched bases: 16. CDR1 and CDR2 from the germline V gene are DFQATT and SNEGSKA (reference sequence). CDR3 sequence (DNA): TGCAGTGCTAGAGATGGTCGGAGCGGGAGTTCGCGTGGGCAGTTCTTC. This gives the protein CSARDGRSGSSRGQFF.

In the case of this clonotype: This is likely a read error, given that the CDR3 carries no conserved phenylalanine or tryptophan at its end. Because the CDR3's place on the DNA is in doubt, the DNA is left out and the CDR3 is given as listed by TCRdb. The chain carries TRBV4-2 and TRBJ1-5; no check of the table's D call, TRBD1, against the DNA was made. Germline-derived CDR1 and CDR2 are LGHNA and YNFKEQ. With termini counted, the CDR3 has 14 amino acids. This chain's CDR3 is CASSAGTGGKSGSV.

This clonotype was seen at least ten times. The gene calls are TRBV10-2 and TRBJ2-3, with D possibly called TRBD1 or TRBD2 (6 bases each). Germline V lookup: CDR1 WSHSY, CDR2 SAAADI. Trimming removed 6 bases from V and 0 bases from J, with 10 bases in between. The CDR3 sequence is 14 residues long. The CDR3 nucleotides read TGCGCCAGCAGGGACAGCGGGAGCACAGATACGCAGTATTTT. It is translated as CASRDSGSTDTQYF.

About this clonotype itself: With a much larger clone just one base away, this may be a read error. The chain carries TRBV20-1 and TRBJ2-1, with TRBD1 matching 7 bases. Germline lookup yields CDR1 DFQATT and CDR2 SNEGSKA (reference sequence). The CDR3 length is 14 residues. The V gene end was trimmed by 7 bases and the J gene end by 7 bases; junction bases not matched to a gene: 13. CDR3 loop: CSVLGTEFNNEQFF. The DNA for the CDR3 is TGCAGTGTCCTCGGGACAGAGTTTAATAATGAGCAGTTCTTC.

This clonotype was recorded at least ten times. The chain has TRBV7-9 and TRBJ2-2; no definite D call. Trimming removed 5 bases from V and 2 bases from J, with 9 bases in between. The germline V gene encodes CDR1 SEHNR and CDR2 FQNEAQ (reference sequence). The CDR3 totals 14 residues. DNA for the CDR3: TGTGCCAGCAGCCTCGAAGTTAACACCGGGGAGCTGTTTTTT. It encodes CASSLEVNTGELFF.

This clonotype was counted a few times. A read error may be the cause here, since a much bigger clone is one base away. The gene calls are TRBV11-3 and TRBJ2-7, with D possibly matching TRBD2 (6 bases). The CDR3 is 16 amino acids. Trimming took 0 bases from V and 1 from J, leaving 13 bases between them. The V gene's germline CDR1 is SGHNT and CDR2 YENEEA. The CDR3 nucleotides read TGTGCCAGCAGCTTAGAATGGACTACCGGGTCCTACGAGCAGTACTTC. It is translated as CASSLEWTTGSYEQYF. The full variable domain, its missing parts supplied by reference TRBV11-3 and TRBJ2-7, is EAGVVQSPRYKIIEKKQPVAFWCNPISGHNTLYWYLQNLGQGPELLIRYENEEAVDDSQLPKDRFSAERLKGVDSTLKIQPAELGDSAVYLCASSLEWTTGSYEQYFGPGTRLTVT.

This clonotype was seen ten or more times. The V gene is TRBV20-1, the J gene TRBJ2-5; TRBD1 is a possible D gene (5 bases). This CDR3 is built from 13 residues. CDR1 is DFQATT, CDR2 SNEGSKA, per germline (reference sequence). V lost 3 bases to trimming and J lost 5 bases, with 13 bases between them. CDR3 amino acids: CSASRSGSETQYF. CDR3 bases: TGCAGTGCTAGTAGGTCAGGGTCGGAGACCCAGTACTTC.

This clonotype was seen many times. This sequence joins TRBV6-6 and TRBJ2-5; TRBD2 is a possible D gene (5 bases). With 2 bases removed from V and 5 bases from J, the gap between germline ends came to 12 bases. The CDR3 loop spans 14 amino acids. Germline loops: CDR1 MNHNY, CDR2 SVGAGI (reference sequence). In DNA, the CDR3 is TGTGCCAGCAGTTACCGGGCGGGCAGGGAGACCCAGTACTTC. It encodes CASSYRAGRETQYF.

A remark on this clonotype: With a much larger clone just one base away, this may be a read error. V and J are TRBV11-3 and TRBJ2-2; TRBD2 matches 9 bases. Germline trimming cut 5 bases from V and 2 bases from J; bases unmatched to any gene: 15. CDR1 and CDR2 from the germline V gene are SGHNT and YENEEA. This CDR3 contains 19 residues. CDR3 sequence (DNA): TGTGCCAGCAGCCACTCCGAGGGCGGGAGGGCCCTCAACACCGGGGAGCTGTTTTTT. Protein sequence: CASSHSEGGRALNTGELFF.

This clonotype was seen at least ten times. The genes are TRBV7-2 and TRBJ2-1; 7 bases map to TRBD1. Trimming removed 6 bases from V and 9 bases from J; junction bases left unmatched: 5. Germline-derived CDR1 and CDR2 are SGHTA and FQGNSA. The CDR3 length is 12 residues. This chain's CDR3 is CASRNRGPEQFF. In nucleotides, the CDR3 is TGTGCCAGCAGGAACAGGGGCCCTGAGCAGTTCTTC.

For this clonotype: A junction end diverges from the germline sequence, so it may reflect a read error. The rearrangement joins TRBV29-1 to TRBJ2-7, with D possibly matching TRBD2 (7 bases). CDR3 length: 16 residues. Per the germline V gene, CDR1 is SQVTM and CDR2 is ANQGSEA. The DNA of the CDR3 is TGCAGCGTTGAACAAGAGGGGGGGAAAGGAACCTACGAGCGGTACTTC. Translation gives CSVEQEGGKGTYERYF.

The V gene is TRBV6-5, the J gene TRBJ2-3; 12 positions agree with TRBD2. V lost 0 bases to trimming and J lost 4 bases; unmatched junction nucleotides: 14. The CDR3 covers 20 residues. The V gene's germline CDR1 is MNHEY and CDR2 SVGAGI. The CDR3 coding sequence is TGTGCCAGCAGTTACTCGAATAGAGTGCGGCTAGCGGGAGGGGCAGATACGCAGTATTTT. Translated: CASSYSNRVRLAGGADTQYF.

This clonotype was observed many times. A much larger clone is a single base away; this may be a read error. The rearrangement links TRBV11-2 to TRBJ2-1; D is possibly TRBD2 (6 bases). Trimming removed 0 bases from V and 2 bases from J, with 14 bases in between. From germline, CDR1 is SGHAT and CDR2 FQNNGV. CDR3 length equals 17 residues. For the CDR3, the DNA is TGTGCCAGCAGCTTAGATCAGGCGGGAATTGCCTACAATGAGCAGTTCTTC. Protein product: CASSLDQAGIAYNEQFF.

A remark on this clonotype: Mismatch with germline at one junction end may stem from a read error. The chain is built from TRBV12-3 or TRBV12-4 and TRBJ2-7; TRBD2 matches at 8 bases. The CDR3 consists of 11 residues. CDR3 sequence reads: CASSREGPRSF. The CDR3 DNA follows: TGTGCCAGCAGTCGGGAGGGGCCCAGGTCCTTC.

V gene TRBV3-1 combines with J gene TRBJ1-1; TRBD1 is a possible D gene (5 bases). Trimming removed 1 base from V and 6 bases from J, with 12 bases in between. The CDR3 has 14 amino acids. The germline gives CDR1 LGHDT, CDR2 YNNKEL (reference sequence). CDR3 nucleotides: TGTGCCAGCAGCCAAGTGAAGGGAGGGGCTGAAGCTTTCTTT. Protein product: CASSQVKGGAEAFF.

This clonotype was recorded many times. The chain recombines TRBV7-2 with TRBJ1-5; D call uncertain. Germline V gene data show CDR1 as SGHTA and CDR2 as FQGNSA. The V and J ends lost 8 bases and 4 bases respectively, with 9 bases between them. The CDR3 sequence is 12 residues long. The CDR3: CASAGVNQPQHF. The CDR3 nucleotides read TGTGCCAGCGCTGGGGTGAATCAGCCCCAGCATTTT. Filled out from reference TRBV7-2 and TRBJ1-5, the complete variable domain reads GAGVSQSPSNKVTEKGKDVELRCDPISGHTALYWYRQSLGQGLEFLIYFQGNSAPDKSGLPSDRFSAERTGGSVSTLTIQRTQQEDSAVYLCASAGVNQPQHFGDGTRLSIL.

The rearrangement links TRBV19 to TRBJ2-1; D is perhaps TRBD1 (6 bases). Trimming left V 4 bases short and J 15 bases short, with 16 bases between. Germline CDR1 reads LNHDA; CDR2 reads SQIVND (reference sequence). The CDR3 loop spans 12 amino acids. CDR3 in amino acids: CASSSRGGQAFF. The CDR3 nucleotides are TGTGCCAGTAGTAGTCGTGGGGGCCAGGCGTTCTTC. The entire variable domain, with the rest obtained from reference TRBV19 and TRBJ2-1, is as follows: DGGITQSPKYLFRKEGQNVTLSCEQNLNHDAMYWYRQDPGQGLRLIYYSQIVNDFQKGDIAEGYSVSREKKESFPLTVTSAQKNPTAFYLCASSSRGGQAFFGPGTRLTVL.

This clonotype was seen a single time. The gene calls are TRBV25-1 and TRBJ2-5; 9 nucleotides align to TRBD2. With V trimmed by 6 bases and J by 3 bases, 11 bases remained unmatched. The CDR3 runs to 16 residues. Germline V gene sequence: CDR1 MGHDK, CDR2 SYGVNS. This CDR3 reads CASRDPASGDEETQYF. The CDR3 bases are TGTGCCAGCAGGGATCCGGCTAGCGGGGATGAAGAGACCCAGTACTTC.